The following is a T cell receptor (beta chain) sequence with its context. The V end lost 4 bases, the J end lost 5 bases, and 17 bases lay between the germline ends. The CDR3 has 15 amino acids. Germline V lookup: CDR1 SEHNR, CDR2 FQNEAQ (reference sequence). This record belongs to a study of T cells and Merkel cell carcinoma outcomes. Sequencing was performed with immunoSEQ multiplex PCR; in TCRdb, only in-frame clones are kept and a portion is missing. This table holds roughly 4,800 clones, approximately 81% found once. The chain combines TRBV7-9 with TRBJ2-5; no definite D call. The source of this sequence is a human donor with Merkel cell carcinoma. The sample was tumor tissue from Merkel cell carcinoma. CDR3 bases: TGTGCCAGCAGCTCCTTGGGGTCGGGTGGGGAGACCCAGTACTTC. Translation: CASSSLGSGGETQYF.